Below, 21 T cell receptor beta chains from the same sample are listed, as sequenced in a study of blood T cell repertoires in COVID-19. Assay used: immunoSEQ multiplex PCR; TCRdb lists only in-frame clones, some missing. This sample has about 300,000 clones, with 90% found just once. Sample: PBMCs or T cells enriched from blood (not recorded which). The origin of the receptors is a woman under 30 with acute COVID-19.

This chain connects TRBV7-8 to TRBJ2-2, with 7 bases fitting TRBD2. The CDR3 is made up of 15 amino acids. Germline V gene lookup returns CDR1 SGHVS and CDR2 FQNEAQ. V was pared by 5 bases and J by 2 bases, with 5 bases of the junction left unmatched. CDR3 DNA sequence: TGTGCCAGCAGCCTGACGGGAGGAAACACCGGGGAGCTGTTTTTT. Protein product: CASSLTGGNTGELFF.

The CDR3 protein is CATSRDWERGGRSPLHF. Written as DNA, the CDR3 is TGTGCCACCAGCAGAGATTGGGAGAGGGGGGGTAGGTCACCCCTCCACTTT. The rearrangement joins TRBV15 to TRBJ1-6; TRBD1 is a possible D gene (6 bases). The CDR3 spans 17 residues. V lost 0 bases and J lost 10, with 19 bases in between. The germline CDR1 and CDR2 sequences are LNHNV and YYDKDF (reference sequence).

The rearrangement uses TRBV27 and TRBJ1-1, with D possibly being TRBD1 (5 bases). Germline V gene data show CDR1 as MNHEY and CDR2 as SMNVEV (reference sequence). The ends were cut back, 6 bases at V and 0 bases at J, with 11 bases in the middle. This CDR3 is 14 amino acids long. CDR3 coding DNA: TGTGCCAGCAGATTCGGGGGTTTGAACACTGAAGCTTTCTTT. Amino acids: CASRFGGLNTEAFF.

V gene TRBV28 combines with J gene TRBJ2-7; 8 positions match TRBD2. CDR1 and CDR2 from the germline V gene are MDHEN and SYDVKM. V lost 6 bases and J lost 0; bases outside the gene matches: 19. The CDR3 length is 19 residues. The CDR3 nucleotides are TGTGCCAGCAGGGAGGTTAGCGGGGAAGGTCGAATTAGCTCCTACGAGCAGTACTTC. Protein product: CASREVSGEGRISSYEQYF. Complete variable domain (other parts from reference TRBV28 and TRBJ2-7): DVKVTQSSRYLVKRTGEKVFLECVQDMDHENMFWYRQDPGLGLRLIYFSYDVKMKEKGDIPEGYSVSREKKERFSLILESASTNQTSMYLCASREVSGEGRISSYEQYFGPGTRLTVT.

The J gene is TRBJ1-2, the V gene TRBV11-3, with D maybe TRBD1 (5 bases). The CDR3 has 14 amino acids. CDR1 and CDR2 from the germline V gene are SGHNT and YENEEA. Between the trimmed V and J ends, which lost 7 bases and 3 bases, there was a span of 15 bases. The CDR3 region has the DNA TGTGCCAGCACTCCAGATGCGGGGGACTATGGCTACACCTTC. This codes for CASTPDAGDYGYTF. Full variable domain (outside the CDR3, taken from reference TRBV11-3 and TRBJ1-2): EAGVVQSPRYKIIEKKQPVAFWCNPISGHNTLYWYLQNLGQGPELLIRYENEEAVDDSQLPKDRFSAERLKGVDSTLKIQPAELGDSAVYLCASTPDAGDYGYTFGSGTRLTVV.

V gene TRBV11-2 combines with J gene TRBJ1-1; D call uncertain. The V gene lost 5 bases and the J gene lost 5 bases, with 12 bases spanning the gap. Germline V CDR1 and CDR2: SGHAT, FQNNGV. The CDR3 runs to 13 residues. As DNA, the CDR3 is TGTGCCAGCAGCCCCGAGGTGGAGACTGAAGCTTTCTTT. Translation: CASSPEVETEAFF. The entire variable domain, with the rest obtained from reference TRBV11-2 and TRBJ1-1, is as follows: EAGVAQSPRYKIIEKRQSVAFWCNPISGHATLYWYQQILGQGPKLLIQFQNNGVVDDSQLPKDRFSAERLKGVDSTLKIQPAKLEDSAVYLCASSPEVETEAFFGQGTRLTVV.

This clone was seen a single time. The gene calls are TRBV29-1 and TRBJ1-5; no reliable D call. CDR3 length: 13 residues. V lost 7 bases, J lost 3 bases, and 13 bases lay in between. CDR1 and CDR2 from the germline V gene are SQVTM and ANQGSEA. The CDR3 protein is CSAIGGINQPQHF. The CDR3 DNA reads TGCAGCGCTATCGGCGGAATCAATCAGCCCCAGCATTTT.

The CDR3 loop is CASRYHRVSNTEAFF. The CDR3 nucleotides read TGTGCCAGCAGGTACCACAGGGTTTCGAACACTGAAGCTTTCTTT. The chain uses TRBV7-3 and TRBJ1-1; D is perhaps TRBD1 (6 bases). The CDR3 length is 15 residues. CDR1 and CDR2 (germline): SGHTA, FQGTGA. The V end lost 6 bases, the J end lost 1 base, and 15 bases lay between the germline ends.

The rearrangement uses TRBV6-5 and TRBJ2-1; 9 nucleotides line up with TRBD2. The germline V gene has CDR1 MNHEY and CDR2 SVGAGI. V trimming: 4 bases; J trimming: 6 bases; junction bases outside the gene matches: 4. The CDR3 is 14 amino acids. CDR3 nucleotides: TGTGCCAGCAGTTCGGGACTAGCCCGCAATGAGCAGTTCTTC. Translation: CASSSGLARNEQFF.

The gene calls are TRBV4-2 and TRBJ1-2; no reliable D call. The CDR3 spans 14 residues. From germline, CDR1 is LGHNA and CDR2 YNFKEQ. V lost 0 bases and J 3 bases, leaving 8 bases between the germline ends. CDR3 in amino acids: CASSQDTGYYGYTF. CDR3 nucleotides: TGTGCCAGCAGCCAAGATACCGGGTACTATGGCTACACCTTC.

The chain joins TRBV5-1 to TRBJ2-1; 9 bases are a match to TRBD2. V gave up 0 bases and J gave up 9 bases; unmatched junction bases: 7. Germline V gene lookup returns CDR1 SGHRS and CDR2 YFSETQ. This CDR3 has 15 residues. DNA of the CDR3: TGCGCCAGCAGCTTGGAGTTAGCGGGAGCGAGTGAGCAGTTCTTC. It yields the protein CASSLELAGASEQFF.

The chain employs TRBV12-5 and TRBJ2-7; D perhaps matches TRBD2 (5 bases). Germline CDR1 is LGHNT and CDR2 is FRNRAP. The V end was cut by 1 base, the J end by 4 bases, with 20 bases between. This CDR3 region has 17 residues. CDR3 amino acids: CASGLALDSHTGYEQYF. CDR3 in DNA: TGTGCTAGTGGTTTGGCATTGGACTCGCACACCGGATACGAGCAGTACTTC.

This clone showed up just once. This chain uses TRBV29-1 with TRBJ1-2; 7 bases line up with TRBD1. CDR1 and CDR2 from the germline V gene are SQVTM and ANQGSEA. V lost 7 bases to trimming and J lost 4 bases; unmatched junction nucleotides: 9. The CDR3 consists of 13 residues. The CDR3 DNA sequence: TGCAGCGCTCACAGGGGAGGTGGCTATGGCTACACCTTC. This encodes CSAHRGGGYGYTF.

This sequence joins TRBV12-3 or TRBV12-4 and TRBJ1-5; no reliable D call. The CDR3 runs 12 residues. V gave up 5 bases and J gave up 2 bases, with 4 bases separating them. CDR3 protein: CASSQGNQPQHF. DNA of the CDR3: TGTGCCAGCAGTCAGGGCAATCAGCCCCAGCATTTT.

V usage is TRBV19 and J usage is TRBJ1-1, with 10 bases lining up with TRBD1. There are 11 residues in the CDR3. Germline CDR1 reads LNHDA; CDR2 reads SQIVND (reference sequence). V was clipped by 9 bases and J by 8 bases; unmatched bases: 3. CDR3 region: CASRDRGEAFF. CDR3 nucleotides: TGTGCCAGCAGGGACAGGGGAGAAGCTTTCTTT.

Comment on this clone: Germline and junction disagree at one end, which may indicate a read error. The chain is built from TRBV7-7 and TRBJ1-6; no definite D call. The CDR3 has 15 amino acids. Per germline, CDR1 SSHAT and CDR2 FNYEAQ (reference sequence). CDR3 in amino acids: CASSLRAPLNSPLHF. The CDR3 DNA follows: TGTGCTAGCAGCTTGCGCGCACCGCTAAATTCACCCCTCCACTTT.

The chain combines TRBV10-3 with TRBJ2-7; a possible D gene is TRBD2 (6 bases). V shed 6 bases and J shed 5 bases, with 14 bases lying between them. This CDR3 has 13 amino acids. CDR1 and CDR2 from the germline V gene are ENHRY and SYGVKD. CDR3 sequence (DNA): TGTGCCATCAGCAAAGCGGGTTGGCACGAGCAGTACTTC. Its protein is CAISKAGWHEQYF.

J is TRBJ1-5 and V is TRBV24-1, with 7 bases lining up with TRBD1. The germline CDR1 and CDR2 sequences are KGHDR and SFDVKD. This CDR3 is 14 amino acids long. V was pared by 4 bases and J by 5 bases, with 4 bases of the junction left unmatched. The CDR3 DNA follows: TGTGCCACCAGTGACCGACAGGGTCATCAGCCCCAGCATTTT. Protein product: CATSDRQGHQPQHF.

V gene TRBV24-1 combines with J gene TRBJ2-1; 11 nucleotides match TRBD1. The germline V gene has CDR1 KGHDR and CDR2 SFDVKD. This CDR3 region has 14 residues. V lost 9 bases, J lost 7 bases, and 7 bases stayed unmatched. The chain's CDR3 is CATSYRDRGNEQFF. CDR3 bases: TGTGCCACCTCTTACCGGGACAGGGGGAATGAGCAGTTCTTC.

A single count supports this clone. This chain joins TRBV11-2 and TRBJ2-1; 14 bases line up with TRBD2. The V gene's germline CDR1 is SGHAT and CDR2 FQNNGV. V was pared by 5 bases and J by 6 bases, with 3 bases of the junction left unmatched. This CDR3 spans 15 amino acids. The CDR3 region is CASSRGLAGGNEQFF. CDR3 bases: TGTGCCAGCAGCCGAGGACTAGCGGGAGGCAATGAGCAGTTCTTC.

The rearrangement joins TRBV5-4 to TRBJ1-2; D not certain. The germline CDR1 and CDR2 sequences are SGHNT and YYREEE (reference sequence). The CDR3 is 14 amino acids. V gave up 1 base and J gave up 2 bases, with 9 bases separating them. Written as DNA, the CDR3 is TGTGCCAGCAGCTTGCCCAGTTACAACTATGGCTACACCTTC. As protein: CASSLPSYNYGYTF.